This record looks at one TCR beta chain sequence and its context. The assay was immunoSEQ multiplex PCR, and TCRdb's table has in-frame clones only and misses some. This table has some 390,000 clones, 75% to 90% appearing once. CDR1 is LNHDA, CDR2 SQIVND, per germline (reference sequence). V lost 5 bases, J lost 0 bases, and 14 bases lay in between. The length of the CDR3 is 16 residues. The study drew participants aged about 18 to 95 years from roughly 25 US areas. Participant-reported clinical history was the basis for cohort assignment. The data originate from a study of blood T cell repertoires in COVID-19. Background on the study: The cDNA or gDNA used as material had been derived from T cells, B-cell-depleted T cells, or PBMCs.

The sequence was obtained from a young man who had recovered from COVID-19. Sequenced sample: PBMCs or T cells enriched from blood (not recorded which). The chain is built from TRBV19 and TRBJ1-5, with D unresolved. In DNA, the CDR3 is TGTGCCAGTAGTCTACGTCCTGTTGTTAGCAATCAGCCCCAGCATTTT. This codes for CASSLRPVVSNQPQHF.